The 20 T cell receptor beta chains given below trace back to one sample, sequenced in a study of shared clonotypes between healthy human individuals (dated by TCRdb to 2018 to 2020). Preparation of the library involved the immunoSEQ multiplex PCR assay. As stored in TCRdb, this immuneACCESS dataset retains in-frame rearrangements with V and J assigned. A fraction of the clones does not appear; measured against another copy, unresolved V genes explain less than half of the discrepancy, and the remainder lacks a known reason. Across this sample there are about 2.3 million clones, with 92% seen only once. The top ten clonotypes cover 0.37% of the sample. The sequencing sample was made of naive CD4+ T cells from PBMCs. According to the study, the label for this sample's cell subset or site signals: CD45RA+ positively selected. These receptors were obtained from a young man in good health. Some clones in this sample may be carry-over from other donors' samples.

The chain uses TRBV25-1 and TRBJ1-1, with D maybe TRBD1 (5 bases). Germline V lookup: CDR1 MGHDK, CDR2 SYGVNS. Trimming left V 4 bases short and J 6 bases short, with 15 bases between. The CDR3 is 14 amino acids. CDR3 DNA sequence: TGTGCCAGCAGTGTCGCGGCAGGGCGGCCTGAAGCTTTCTTT. Translated, it gives CASSVAAGRPEAFF.

The rearrangement joins TRBV2 to TRBJ1-4; possible D gene TRBD1, 5 bases. V was pared by 5 bases and J by 8 bases, with 18 bases between. Per germline, CDR1 SNHLY and CDR2 FYNNEI. This CDR3 has 15 residues. The CDR3 here is CASSPLGTPGEKLFF. In DNA form, the CDR3 reads TGTGCCAGCAGTCCCTTAGGGACCCCCGGGGAAAAACTGTTTTTT. Full variable domain (missing parts from reference TRBV2 and TRBJ1-4): EPEVTQTPSHQVTQMGQEVILRCVPISNHLYFYWYRQILGQKVEFLVSFYNNEISEKSEIFDDQFSVERPDGSNFTLKIRSTKLEDSAMYFCASSPLGTPGEKLFFGSGTQLSVL.

The chain has TRBV7-9 and TRBJ2-1, with TRBD1 identical over 11 bases. With V trimmed by 5 bases and J by 7 bases, 4 bases remained unmatched. The CDR3 has 14 amino acids. CDR1 is SEHNR, CDR2 FQNEAQ, per germline (reference sequence). DNA for the CDR3: TGTGCCAGCAGCCACGGACAGGGGGCTAATGAGCAGTTCTTC. The encoded protein is CASSHGQGANEQFF.

V and J are TRBV29-1 and TRBJ1-6; 10 bases line up with TRBD1. Per the germline V gene, CDR1 is SQVTM and CDR2 is ANQGSEA. Germline trimming cut 6 bases from V and 9 bases from J; bases unmatched to any gene: 5. CDR3 size: 13 residues. CDR3 sequence: CSVRTGGISPLHF. The DNA of the CDR3 is TGCAGCGTCCGGACAGGGGGGATTTCACCCCTCCACTTT.

The rearrangement links TRBV6-1 to TRBJ1-1; the D gene is possibly TRBD1 (6 bases). This CDR3 contains 14 residues. V lost 6 bases and J 4 bases, leaving 15 bases between the germline ends. Germline V gene sequence: CDR1 MNHNS, CDR2 SASEGT. The CDR3 sequence: CASSRGALGTEAFF. The CDR3 bases are TGTGCCAGCAGCCGGGGGGCACTAGGCACTGAAGCTTTCTTT.

A remark on this clone: The sample carries other DNA sequences with the same CDR3. The V call is TRBV18, the J call TRBJ1-4; no firm D call. The germline V gene encodes CDR1 KGHSH and CDR2 LQKENI. Trimming took off 2 bases at V and 4 bases at J, with 5 bases between the two ends. CDR3 length: 13 residues. CDR3 loop: CASSPGGNEKLFF. CDR3 nucleotide sequence: TGTGCCAGCTCACCAGGAGGTAATGAAAAACTGTTTTTT.

This CDR3 is CASSFGGRAGETQYF. CDR3 in DNA: TGTGCCAGCAGCTTCGGCGGGAGGGCCGGGGAGACCCAGTACTTC. The V gene is TRBV5-4, the J gene TRBJ2-5; 9 positions agree with TRBD2. The CDR3 spans 15 residues. Germline loops: CDR1 SGHNT, CDR2 YYREEE (reference sequence). Trimming took 2 bases from V and 5 from J; bases not matched to a gene: 7.

This clone was seen just once. The gene calls are TRBV11-3 and TRBJ2-1; 9 bases are shared with TRBD2. The germline CDR1 and CDR2 sequences are SGHNT and YENEEA. V shed 2 bases and J 3 bases; nucleotides not matched to a gene: 5. The CDR3 runs 16 residues. CDR3 sequence: CASSLRATSGYNEQFF. CDR3 in DNA: TGTGCCAGCAGCTTACGGGCGACTAGCGGCTACAATGAGCAGTTCTTC. Variable domain in full (rest from reference TRBV11-3 and TRBJ2-1): EAGVVQSPRYKIIEKKQPVAFWCNPISGHNTLYWYLQNLGQGPELLIRYENEEAVDDSQLPKDRFSAERLKGVDSTLKIQPAELGDSAVYLCASSLRATSGYNEQFFGPGTRLTVL.

V usage is TRBV5-4 and J usage is TRBJ1-1; 11 bases are a match to TRBD1. Germline-derived CDR1 and CDR2 are SGHNT and YYREEE (reference sequence). V trimming: 5 bases; J trimming: 3 bases; junction bases outside the gene matches: 12. The CDR3 is 17 residues long. CDR3 sequence reads: CASRKTPGQGVYTEAFF. DNA for the CDR3: TGTGCCAGCAGAAAGACCCCGGGACAGGGGGTCTACACTGAAGCTTTCTTT.

Concerning this clone: The sample holds other DNA sequences that translate to the same CDR3. The chain carries TRBV5-1 and TRBJ2-1; 14 nucleotides line up with TRBD2. The CDR3 length is 16 residues. J gave up 4 bases and V 2 bases, and 2 bases lay outside the gene matches. Germline V CDR1 and CDR2: SGHRS, YFSETQ. The chain's CDR3 is CASSFGLAGGYNEQFF. The CDR3 nucleotides are TGCGCCAGCAGCTTTGGACTAGCGGGGGGTTACAATGAGCAGTTCTTC.

The rearrangement joins TRBV11-3 to TRBJ2-5, with D possibly being TRBD2 (6 bases). The V and J ends lost 1 base and 9 bases respectively, with 9 bases between them. Germline lookup yields CDR1 SGHNT and CDR2 YENEEA. The CDR3 extends over 12 amino acids. CDR3 bases: TGTGCCAGCAGCTTAGCCCCGGGAGCCCAGTACTTC. Translating gives CASSLAPGAQYF.

The chain employs TRBV2 and TRBJ1-1; tentative D call: TRBD1 (6 bases). This CDR3 region has 18 residues. Trimming stripped 7 bases from V and 3 bases from J, with 27 bases between. The germline gives CDR1 SNHLY, CDR2 FYNNEI. DNA of the CDR3: TGTGCCAGCATCATTTTTCTCCGGGGGGCTTCCGTGGACACTGAAGCTTTCTTT. This codes for CASIIFLRGASVDTEAFF.

The chain links TRBV5-1 to TRBJ2-5, with D possibly TRBD2 on 5 matching bases. Matching the DNA end better, TRBJ2-7 makes the J call doubtful. This CDR3 spans 15 amino acids. Germline CDR1 reads SGHRS; CDR2 reads YFSETQ. The CDR3 DNA sequence: TGCGCCAGCAGCTTGGCCCGCGGGCCCTCCTACGAGCAGTACTTC. Translation gives CASSLARGPSYEQYF.

The chain combines TRBV5-1 with TRBJ2-4; D not certain. Deletions cut 0 bases from V and 4 bases from J, with 8 bases between. There are 14 residues in the CDR3. Germline values: CDR1 SGHRS, CDR2 YFSETQ. The CDR3 sequence is CASSLAPEKNIQYF. CDR3 nucleotide sequence: TGCGCCAGCAGCTTGGCCCCAGAGAAAAACATTCAGTACTTC.

V is TRBV7-8 and J is TRBJ1-1, with D possibly being TRBD1 (5 bases). Germline V gene sequence: CDR1 SGHVS, CDR2 FQNEAQ. CDR3 size: 19 residues. With 0 bases removed from V and 0 bases from J, the gap between germline ends came to 20 bases. The chain's CDR3 is CASSLAPKQQWGLNTEAFF. The DNA for the CDR3 is TGTGCCAGCAGCTTAGCACCAAAGCAACAGTGGGGGTTGAACACTGAAGCTTTCTTT.

On this clone: Other nucleotide sequences from this sample produce the same CDR3. The CDR3 nucleotides are TGCAGCGTAGGCGGACAGGGGGACTATGGCTACACCTTC. Protein: CSVGGQGDYGYTF. The chain uses TRBV29-1 and TRBJ1-2, with 10 bases lining up with TRBD1. Germline V lookup: CDR1 SQVTM, CDR2 ANQGSEA. After removal of 6 bases from V and 3 bases from J, the junction contained 4 bases not matched to a gene. The CDR3 is made up of 13 amino acids.

This rearrangement joins TRBV25-1 to TRBJ1-4; perhaps TRBD1 as D (6 bases). This CDR3 contains 15 residues. V gave up 3 bases and J gave up 3 bases, with 11 bases separating them. The germline CDR1 and CDR2 sequences are MGHDK and SYGVNS. For the CDR3, the DNA is TGTGCCAGCAGTGACCTCAGGGGCCCTAATGAAAAACTGTTTTTT. Translating gives CASSDLRGPNEKLFF.

As to this clone: Other DNA sequences in the same sample also yield this CDR3. The chain recombines TRBV5-1 with TRBJ2-3; TRBD2 matches 11 bases. The V gene end was trimmed by 5 bases and the J gene end by 0 bases; junction bases not matched to a gene: 5. Per the germline V gene, CDR1 is SGHRS and CDR2 is YFSETQ. This CDR3 has 16 residues. CDR3 DNA: TGCGCCAGCAGTCCGGGACTAGCGGAAAGCACAGATACGCAGTATTTT. This gives the protein CASSPGLAESTDTQYF.

J is TRBJ1-3 and V is TRBV5-1; 9 bases line up with TRBD1. Germline assignment: CDR1 SGHRS and CDR2 YFSETQ. Germline trimming cut 4 bases from V and 6 bases from J; bases unmatched to any gene: 8. The CDR3 length is 15 residues. The CDR3 here is CASSVEGQGENTIYF. CDR3 coding DNA: TGCGCCAGCAGCGTAGAGGGACAGGGAGAAAACACCATATATTTT.

This clone has only one observation. The J gene is TRBJ1-1, the V gene TRBV5-6; possibly TRBD1 for D (5 bases). The CDR3 runs to 16 residues. V was cut by 1 base and J by 5 bases, with 18 bases left in between. The V gene's germline CDR1 is SGHDT and CDR2 YYEEEE. The CDR3 is CASSLKWRQGGTEAFF. CDR3 DNA sequence: TGTGCCAGCAGCTTGAAGTGGAGGCAGGGTGGTACTGAAGCTTTCTTT.